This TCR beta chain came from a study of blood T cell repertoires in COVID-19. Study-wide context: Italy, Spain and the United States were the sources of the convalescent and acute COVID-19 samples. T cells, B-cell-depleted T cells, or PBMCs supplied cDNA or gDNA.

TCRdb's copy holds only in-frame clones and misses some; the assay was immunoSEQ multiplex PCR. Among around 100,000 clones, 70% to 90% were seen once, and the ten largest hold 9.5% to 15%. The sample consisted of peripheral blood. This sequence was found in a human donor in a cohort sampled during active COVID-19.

CDR3 in amino acids: CASSPLGYNEQFF. In DNA, the CDR3 is TGCGCCAGCAGCCCCCTAGGTTACAATGAGCAGTTCTTC. The V and J genes are TRBV4-3 and TRBJ2-1; D gene ambiguous. Germline loops: CDR1 LGHNA, CDR2 YSLEER. The V end lost 4 bases, the J end lost 4 bases, and 8 bases lay between the germline ends. This CDR3 has 13 residues.